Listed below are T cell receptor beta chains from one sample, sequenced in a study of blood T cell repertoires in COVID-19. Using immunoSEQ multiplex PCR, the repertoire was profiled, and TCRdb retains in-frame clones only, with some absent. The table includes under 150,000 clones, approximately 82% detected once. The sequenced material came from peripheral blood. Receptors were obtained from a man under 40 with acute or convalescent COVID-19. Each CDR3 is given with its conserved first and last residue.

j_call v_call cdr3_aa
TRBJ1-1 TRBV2 CASNRQAMNTEAFF
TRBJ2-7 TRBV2 CASRVDRASEQYF
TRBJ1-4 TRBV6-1 CASSEGSGTGKAKLFF
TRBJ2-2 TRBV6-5 CAGQVDSNTGELFF
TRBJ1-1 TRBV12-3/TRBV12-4 CASSLIGGTEAFF
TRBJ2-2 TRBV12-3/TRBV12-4 CASRTRVTGELFF
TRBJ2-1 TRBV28 CASTSGGERDSYNEQFF
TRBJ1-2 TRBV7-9 CASSSSNRGYDGYTF
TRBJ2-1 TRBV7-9 CASSPGGRTYNEQFF
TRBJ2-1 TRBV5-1 CASSYSGGRGNEQFF
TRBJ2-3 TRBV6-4 CASSDASGSPDTQYF
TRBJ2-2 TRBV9 CASSVSGRAAGELFF
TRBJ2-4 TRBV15 CATSRVTGGSLAKNIQYF
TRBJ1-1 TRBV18 CASSLGAENTEAFF
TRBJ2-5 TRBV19 CASSGGTGYIQETQYF
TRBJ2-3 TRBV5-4 CASSPREQSTDTQYF
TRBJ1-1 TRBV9 CASSPSGARNTEAFF
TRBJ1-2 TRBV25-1 CASRIGGGVGGYTF
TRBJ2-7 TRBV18 CASSPPGQGEYEQYF
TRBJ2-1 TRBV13 CASSSMELADNEQFF
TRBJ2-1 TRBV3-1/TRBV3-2 CASSQDARVYNEQFF
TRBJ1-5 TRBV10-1 CASRGGSNQPQHF
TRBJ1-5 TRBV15 CATSGRSHQPQHF
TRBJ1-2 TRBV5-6 CASSLGTGSGYYGYTF
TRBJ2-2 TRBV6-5 CASGQTGELFF
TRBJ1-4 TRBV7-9 CASSPVLGQDNEKLFF
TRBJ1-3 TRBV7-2 CASSSQGYSDTIYF
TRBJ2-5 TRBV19 CASSPISAGGQETQYF
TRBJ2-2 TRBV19 CASSVVGTGVPGELFF
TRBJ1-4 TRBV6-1 CASSEAGANEKLFF
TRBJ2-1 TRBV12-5 CASGSPQGGLAGYNEQFF
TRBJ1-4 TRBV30 CACDRTAEKLFF
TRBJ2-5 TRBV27 CASIGRETQYF
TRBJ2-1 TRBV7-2 CASSGQGTYNEQFF
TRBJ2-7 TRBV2 CASREPLYEQYF
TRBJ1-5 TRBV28 CASEDRGSNQPQHF